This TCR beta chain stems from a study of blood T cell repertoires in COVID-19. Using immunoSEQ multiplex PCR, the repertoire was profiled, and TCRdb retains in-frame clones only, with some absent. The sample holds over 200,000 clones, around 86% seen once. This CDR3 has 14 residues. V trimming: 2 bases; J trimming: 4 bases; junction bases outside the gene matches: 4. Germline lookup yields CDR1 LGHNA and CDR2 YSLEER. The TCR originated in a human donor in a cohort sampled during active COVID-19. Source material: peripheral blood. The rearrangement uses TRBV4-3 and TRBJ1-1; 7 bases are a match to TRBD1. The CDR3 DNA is TGCGCCAGCAGCCAACAGGGGGTGAGCACTGAAGCTTTCTTT. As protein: CASSQQGVSTEAFF.